Listed below are T cell receptor beta chains from one sample, sequenced in a study of blood T cell repertoires in COVID-19. This table comes from immunoSEQ multiplex PCR, and its TCRdb copy is limited to in-frame clones, with some not included. The sample has about 73,000 clones, about 79% seen once. Input material: peripheral blood. These receptors came from a woman aged 60 to 75 with acute or convalescent COVID-19. CDR3s include the opening cysteine and the closing phenylalanine or tryptophan. Fields, in order: D gene, CDR3 length, V gene, J gene, clone size, CDR3 protein, CDR3 DNA. A D gene is named only where the DNA matches it firmly. Clone size is stated in some rows and not others, as once, few, many or a class when expanded.

d_gene: NA; len: 13; v_gene: TRBV13; j_gene: TRBJ2-2; abundance: NA; CDR3aa: CASSSGLPGELFF; CDR3nt: TGTGCCAGCAGCTCCGGACTTCCCGGGGAGCTGTTTTTT
d_gene: NA; len: 14; v_gene: TRBV19; j_gene: TRBJ1-1; abundance: NA; CDR3aa: CASKRSELNTEAFF; CDR3nt: TGTGCCAGTAAAAGGAGTGAGCTGAACACTGAAGCTTTCTTT
d_gene: TRBD1; len: 13; v_gene: TRBV10-3; j_gene: TRBJ2-3; abundance: NA; CDR3aa: CATTGENTDTQYF; CDR3nt: TGTGCCACCACAGGGGAGAACACAGATACGCAGTATTTT
d_gene: NA; len: 16; v_gene: TRBV18; j_gene: TRBJ1-2; abundance: NA; CDR3aa: CASSPPYQEANYGYTF; CDR3nt: TGTGCCAGCTCACCACCGTATCAGGAAGCTAACTATGGCTACACCTTC
d_gene: TRBD2; len: 15; v_gene: TRBV5-4; j_gene: TRBJ2-7; abundance: NA; CDR3aa: CASSSLGGGKYEQYF; CDR3nt: TGTGCCAGCAGCTCCCTAGGCGGGGGGAAGTACGAGCAGTACTTC
d_gene: NA; len: 14; v_gene: TRBV7-2; j_gene: TRBJ2-2; abundance: NA; CDR3aa: CASSSVGNTGELFF; CDR3nt: TGTGCCAGCAGCAGCGTAGGGAACACCGGGGAGCTGTTTTTT
d_gene: NA; len: 14; v_gene: TRBV25-1; j_gene: TRBJ2-7; abundance: NA; CDR3aa: CASSYKGVGYEQYF; CDR3nt: TGTGCCAGCAGTTACAAAGGAGTGGGCTACGAGCAGTACTTC
d_gene: TRBD1; len: 17; v_gene: TRBV19; j_gene: TRBJ1-5; abundance: NA; CDR3aa: CASSTPQQGAFGQPQHF; CDR3nt: TGTGCCAGTAGTACTCCCCAACAGGGGGCGTTTGGCCAGCCCCAGCATTTT
d_gene: TRBD1; len: 18; v_gene: TRBV7-9; j_gene: TRBJ2-6; abundance: NA; CDR3aa: CASSLASGQGSGANVLTF; CDR3nt: TGTGCCAGCAGCTTAGCTTCGGGACAGGGCTCTGGGGCCAACGTCCTGACTTTC
d_gene: NA; len: 14; v_gene: TRBV28; j_gene: TRBJ2-7; abundance: NA; CDR3aa: CASSLEGLPYEQYF; CDR3nt: TGTGCCAGCAGTTTGGAGGGGCTCCCCTACGAGCAGTACTTC
d_gene: NA; len: 18; v_gene: TRBV5-5; j_gene: TRBJ1-3; abundance: NA; CDR3aa: CASRSPGSQSGSGNTIYF; CDR3nt: TGTGCCAGCAGATCTCCCGGGTCTCAAAGCGGTAGTGGAAACACCATATATTTT
d_gene: NA; len: 13; v_gene: TRBV2; j_gene: TRBJ2-7; abundance: NA; CDR3aa: CASRLAETYEQYF; CDR3nt: TGTGCCAGCCGCCTCGCGGAGACTTACGAGCAGTACTTC
d_gene: NA; len: 14; v_gene: TRBV28; j_gene: TRBJ1-1; abundance: few; CDR3aa: CASSQQPDVSEAFF; CDR3nt: TGTGCCAGCAGTCAACAGCCGGATGTGTCTGAAGCTTTCTTT
d_gene: TRBD1; len: 12; v_gene: TRBV28; j_gene: TRBJ1-2; abundance: NA; CDR3aa: CATRTGKRGYTF; CDR3nt: TGTGCCACCCGGACAGGGAAAAGGGGCTACACCTTC
d_gene: NA; len: 12; v_gene: TRBV6-1; j_gene: TRBJ1-2; abundance: NA; CDR3aa: CASSERSWGYTF; CDR3nt: TGTGCCAGCAGTGAAAGGAGCTGGGGCTACACCTTC
d_gene: NA; len: 17; v_gene: TRBV5-1; j_gene: TRBJ1-4; abundance: NA; CDR3aa: CASSLAGLGLSNEKLFF; CDR3nt: TGCGCCAGCAGCTTGGCAGGACTGGGACTATCTAATGAAAAACTGTTTTTT
d_gene: NA; len: 12; v_gene: TRBV2; j_gene: TRBJ2-7; abundance: NA; CDR3aa: CASSGSPYEQYF; CDR3nt: TGTGCCAGCAGTGGAAGCCCCTACGAGCAGTACTTC
d_gene: NA; len: 15; v_gene: TRBV5-1; j_gene: TRBJ2-6; abundance: NA; CDR3aa: CASMSGASGANVLTF; CDR3nt: TGCGCCAGCATGTCGGGAGCGTCTGGGGCCAACGTCCTGACTTTC
d_gene: NA; len: 14; v_gene: TRBV27; j_gene: TRBJ1-1; abundance: NA; CDR3aa: CASSMEGGITEAFF; CDR3nt: TGTGCCAGCAGTATGGAGGGTGGTATCACTGAAGCTTTCTTT
d_gene: NA; len: 11; v_gene: TRBV28; j_gene: TRBJ1-1; abundance: NA; CDR3aa: CASSRLERAFF; CDR3nt: TGTGCCAGCAGTCGACTGGAGAGAGCTTTCTTT
d_gene: TRBD1; len: 14; v_gene: TRBV3-1/TRBV3-2; j_gene: TRBJ1-1; abundance: NA; CDR3aa: CASSYTGANTEAFF; CDR3nt: TGTGCCAGCAGCTACACAGGGGCCAACACTGAAGCTTTCTTT
d_gene: TRBD1; len: 14; v_gene: TRBV5-1; j_gene: TRBJ1-2; abundance: NA; CDR3aa: CASSSQGAGVGYTF; CDR3nt: TGCGCCAGCAGCTCCCAGGGGGCGGGCGTAGGCTACACCTTC
d_gene: NA; len: 15; v_gene: TRBV18; j_gene: TRBJ1-2; abundance: NA; CDR3aa: CASSPLPGRAGGYTF; CDR3nt: TGTGCCAGCTCACCGCTACCCGGCAGGGCCGGTGGCTACACCTTC
d_gene: TRBD1; len: 17; v_gene: TRBV30; j_gene: TRBJ1-1; abundance: NA; CDR3aa: CAWRVGGPGQGNTEAFF; CDR3nt: TGTGCCTGGAGAGTGGGGGGGCCGGGACAGGGGAACACTGAAGCTTTCTTT
d_gene: TRBD2; len: 17; v_gene: TRBV28; j_gene: TRBJ2-3; abundance: NA; CDR3aa: CASSFVVAGTWTDTQYF; CDR3nt: TGTGCCAGCAGTTTTGTAGTAGCGGGGACTTGGACGGATACGCAGTATTTT
d_gene: NA; len: 12; v_gene: TRBV11-2; j_gene: TRBJ2-7; abundance: once; CDR3aa: CASSSQSYEQYF; CDR3nt: TGTGCCAGCAGCTCCCAATCCTACGAGCAGTACTTC
d_gene: NA; len: 14; v_gene: TRBV2; j_gene: TRBJ1-4; abundance: NA; CDR3aa: CASTWRQSGEKLFF; CDR3nt: TGTGCCAGCACCTGGAGGCAGTCTGGTGAAAAACTGTTTTTT
d_gene: NA; len: 15; v_gene: TRBV30; j_gene: TRBJ1-4; abundance: NA; CDR3aa: CAWSPAGATNEKLFF; CDR3nt: TGTGCCTGGAGTCCAGCGGGAGCAACTAATGAAAAACTGTTTTTT
d_gene: TRBD2; len: 18; v_gene: TRBV24-1; j_gene: TRBJ2-1; abundance: NA; CDR3aa: CATSDYGTSGSWYNEQFF; CDR3nt: TGTGCCACCAGTGATTACGGGACTAGCGGGAGTTGGTACAATGAGCAGTTCTTC
d_gene: TRBD1; len: 16; v_gene: TRBV27; j_gene: TRBJ2-3; abundance: once; CDR3aa: CASSTQGAKDLDTQYF; CDR3nt: TGTGCCAGCAGTACGCAGGGGGCGAAAGATCTGGATACGCAGTATTTT
d_gene: NA; len: 17; v_gene: TRBV5-8; j_gene: TRBJ1-4; abundance: once; CDR3aa: CASSYRMGVATNEKLFF; CDR3nt: TGTGCCAGCAGCTATCGAATGGGCGTTGCAACTAATGAAAAACTGTTTTTT
d_gene: NA; len: 15; v_gene: TRBV27; j_gene: TRBJ1-4; abundance: NA; CDR3aa: CASSFAGATNEKLFF; CDR3nt: TGTGCCAGCAGTTTTGCGGGGGCAACTAATGAAAAACTGTTTTTT
d_gene: NA; len: 15; v_gene: TRBV10-3; j_gene: TRBJ1-2; abundance: few; CDR3aa: CAISENPVGVYGYTF; CDR3nt: TGTGCCATCAGTGAGAACCCGGTCGGGGTCTATGGCTACACCTTC
d_gene: NA; len: 12; v_gene: TRBV2; j_gene: TRBJ1-5; abundance: few; CDR3aa: CASSGRDQPQHF; CDR3nt: TGTGCCAGCAGCGGCCGGGATCAGCCCCAGCATTTT
d_gene: NA; len: 13; v_gene: TRBV5-1; j_gene: TRBJ2-7; abundance: few; CDR3aa: CASSYPGTYEQYF; CDR3nt: TGCGCCAGCAGCTACCCCGGGACCTACGAGCAGTACTTC
d_gene: TRBD1; len: 15; v_gene: TRBV6-1; j_gene: TRBJ2-7; abundance: NA; CDR3aa: CASSERDRGLAEQYF; CDR3nt: TGTGCCAGCAGTGAACGGGACAGGGGGCTGGCCGAGCAGTACTTC
d_gene: NA; len: 13; v_gene: TRBV14; j_gene: TRBJ1-2; abundance: NA; CDR3aa: CASSLLRAEGYTF; CDR3nt: TGTGCCAGCAGCCTGCTCAGGGCAGAAGGCTACACCTTC
d_gene: TRBD1; len: 14; v_gene: TRBV10-3; j_gene: TRBJ2-5; abundance: NA; CDR3aa: CAISESGGRETQYF; CDR3nt: TGTGCCATCAGTGAATCAGGGGGCAGAGAGACCCAGTACTTC
d_gene: NA; len: 23; v_gene: TRBV19; j_gene: TRBJ1-5; abundance: NA; CDR3aa: CASSIIATAVGAAGSYSNQPQHF; CDR3nt: TGTGCCAGTAGTATTATAGCCACTGCCGTCGGCGCCGCGGGGAGTTATAGCAATCAGCCCCAGCATTTT
d_gene: TRBD1; len: 16; v_gene: TRBV4-1; j_gene: TRBJ2-7; abundance: NA; CDR3aa: CASSQEGDRAFYEQYF; CDR3nt: TGCGCCAGCAGCCAAGAGGGGGACAGGGCTTTCTACGAGCAGTACTTC
d_gene: TRBD2; len: 15; v_gene: TRBV5-8; j_gene: TRBJ2-1; abundance: NA; CDR3aa: CASSAGTSVHNEQFF; CDR3nt: TGTGCCAGCAGCGCCGGGACTAGCGTACACAATGAGCAGTTCTTC
d_gene: NA; len: 14; v_gene: TRBV19; j_gene: TRBJ1-4; abundance: NA; CDR3aa: CASSMERRNEKLFF; CDR3nt: TGTGCCAGTAGTATGGAGCGCAGAAATGAAAAACTGTTTTTT
d_gene: TRBD2; len: 16; v_gene: TRBV3-1/TRBV3-2; j_gene: TRBJ2-3; abundance: NA; CDR3aa: CASSQASGVRTDTQYF; CDR3nt: TGTGCCAGCAGCCAAGCCAGCGGGGTCCGCACAGATACGCAGTATTTT
d_gene: NA; len: 15; v_gene: TRBV5-6; j_gene: TRBJ1-3; abundance: NA; CDR3aa: CASSPRLSAGNTIYF; CDR3nt: TGTGCCAGCAGCCCCCGTTTAAGCGCAGGAAACACCATATATTTT
d_gene: TRBD2; len: 15; v_gene: TRBV4-1; j_gene: TRBJ2-1; abundance: few; CDR3aa: CASSQPGLAGNEQFF; CDR3nt: TGCGCCAGCAGCCAACCGGGACTAGCGGGTAATGAGCAGTTCTTC
d_gene: TRBD2; len: 16; v_gene: TRBV7-2; j_gene: TRBJ2-3; abundance: NA; CDR3aa: CASSLAQLANTDTQYF; CDR3nt: TGTGCCAGCAGCTTAGCCCAACTAGCGAACACAGATACGCAGTATTTT
d_gene: NA; len: 13; v_gene: TRBV5-4; j_gene: TRBJ1-1; abundance: NA; CDR3aa: CASSSRVGTEAFF; CDR3nt: TGTGCCAGCAGCTCCAGGGTCGGCACTGAAGCTTTCTTT
d_gene: TRBD1; len: 16; v_gene: TRBV5-1; j_gene: TRBJ2-2; abundance: few; CDR3aa: CASSFKGTGVTGELFF; CDR3nt: TGCGCCAGCAGCTTTAAGGGGACAGGGGTTACCGGGGAGCTGTTTTTT
d_gene: NA; len: 12; v_gene: TRBV7-3; j_gene: TRBJ2-1; abundance: NA; CDR3aa: CASSLGGFEQFF; CDR3nt: TGTGCCAGCAGCTTAGGAGGATTTGAGCAGTTCTTC
d_gene: NA; len: 15; v_gene: TRBV6-6; j_gene: TRBJ2-4; abundance: NA; CDR3aa: CASSYLTLAKNIQYF; CDR3nt: TGTGCCAGCAGTTACCTGACTTTAGCCAAAAACATTCAGTACTTC
d_gene: TRBD1; len: 16; v_gene: TRBV18; j_gene: TRBJ1-2; abundance: NA; CDR3aa: CASSPQRDSGTDGYTF; CDR3nt: TGTGCCAGCTCACCCCAACGGGACAGTGGGACGGATGGCTACACCTTC
d_gene: TRBD1; len: 15; v_gene: TRBV9; j_gene: TRBJ1-2; abundance: NA; CDR3aa: CASSIRTGGNYGYTF; CDR3nt: TGTGCCAGCAGCATACGGACAGGGGGTAACTATGGCTACACCTTC
d_gene: TRBD2; len: 13; v_gene: TRBV3-1/TRBV3-2; j_gene: TRBJ2-1; abundance: once; CDR3aa: CASSRTLAGEQFF; CDR3nt: TGTGCCAGCAGTCGAACACTAGCGGGTGAGCAGTTCTTC
d_gene: NA; len: 13; v_gene: TRBV7-2; j_gene: TRBJ2-7; abundance: NA; CDR3aa: CASSTPDFYEQYF; CDR3nt: TGTGCCAGCAGCACCCCAGACTTTTACGAGCAGTACTTC
d_gene: NA; len: 13; v_gene: TRBV5-1; j_gene: TRBJ2-5; abundance: NA; CDR3aa: CASSLGQVQTQYF; CDR3nt: TGCGCCAGCAGCTTGGGACAGGTACAGACCCAGTACTTC
d_gene: NA; len: 15; v_gene: TRBV19; j_gene: TRBJ1-2; abundance: NA; CDR3aa: CASVPAGMANYGYTF; CDR3nt: TGTGCCAGTGTCCCGGCAGGGATGGCGAACTATGGCTACACCTTC
d_gene: NA; len: 16; v_gene: TRBV10-3; j_gene: TRBJ1-6; abundance: few; CDR3aa: CAISGADSQYNSPLHF; CDR3nt: TGTGCCATCAGTGGGGCGGACAGTCAATATAATTCACCCCTCCACTTT
d_gene: NA; len: 15; v_gene: TRBV3-1/TRBV3-2; j_gene: TRBJ1-3; abundance: NA; CDR3aa: CASSHDGSSGNTIYF; CDR3nt: TGTGCCAGCAGCCACGACGGGTCCTCTGGAAACACCATATATTTT
d_gene: TRBD1; len: 13; v_gene: TRBV25-1; j_gene: TRBJ1-4; abundance: NA; CDR3aa: CASAGQGFEKLFF; CDR3nt: TGTGCCAGCGCGGGACAGGGGTTTGAAAAACTGTTTTTT